This T cell receptor beta chain stems from a study of blood T cell repertoires in COVID-19. Study-wide context: PBMCs, B-cell-depleted T cells, or T cells were the source of the cDNA or gDNA that made up the material.

Repertoires were generated with immunoSEQ multiplex PCR, while TCRdb's copy carries only in-frame clones and drops some. In the table there are approximately 290,000 clones, around 81% of which are singletons. CDR3 length equals 16 residues. Germline-derived CDR1 and CDR2 are KGHSH and LQKENI. V gave up 1 base and J gave up 2 bases, with 15 bases separating them. The sequence was obtained from a person between 65 and 80 years old with COVID-19, enrolled during active disease. Specimen: peripheral blood. V gene TRBV18 combines with J gene TRBJ2-7, with TRBD1 as a possible D gene (6 bases). CDR3 residues: CASSPLRGSGAYEQYF. In nucleotides, the CDR3 is TGTGCCAGCTCACCACTGAGGGGCTCAGGGGCCTACGAGCAGTACTTC.